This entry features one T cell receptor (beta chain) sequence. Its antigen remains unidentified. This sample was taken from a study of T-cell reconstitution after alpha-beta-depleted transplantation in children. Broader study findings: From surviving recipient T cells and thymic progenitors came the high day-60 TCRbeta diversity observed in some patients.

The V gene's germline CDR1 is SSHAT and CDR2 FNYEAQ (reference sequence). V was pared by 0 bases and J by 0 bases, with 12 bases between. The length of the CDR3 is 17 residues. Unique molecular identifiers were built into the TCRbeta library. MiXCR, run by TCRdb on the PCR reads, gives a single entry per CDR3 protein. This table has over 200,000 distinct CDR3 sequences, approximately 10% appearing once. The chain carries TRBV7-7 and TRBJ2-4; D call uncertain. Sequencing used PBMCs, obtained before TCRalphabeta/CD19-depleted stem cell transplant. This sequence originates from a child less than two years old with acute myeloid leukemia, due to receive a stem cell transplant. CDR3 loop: CASSLAVKKSAKNIQYF. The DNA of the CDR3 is TGTGCCAGCAGCTTAGCGGTTAAAAAGTCAGCCAAAAACATTCAGTACTTC.